This T cell receptor (beta chain) was retrieved from a study of T cells in Graves' hyperthyroidism and ophthalmopathy. Broader study findings: Expanded thyroid clonotypes (above 0.001) were mostly also found in blood.

Amplification targeted TCR beta CDR3 regions from RNA transcripts. The HTBI set primed first-round TCR CDR3 RT-PCR. TCRdb re-analysed the multiplex PCR reads in MiXCR, keeping a single row per CDR3 protein. Of fewer than 600,000 distinct CDR3 sequences in the sample, around 15% were seen once. Germline V CDR1 and CDR2: LNHDA, SQIVND (reference sequence). There are 15 residues in the CDR3. V was cut by 5 bases and J by 0 bases, with 13 bases left in between. Uncontrolled infection, other autoimmune disease, pregnancy or lactation barred patients from enrollment. This clonotype was observed a handful of times. What it binds is not known.

The sequenced sample consisted of blood. This chain connects TRBV19 to TRBJ2-5; unclear D gene. This receptor was taken from a woman under 30 with Graves' hyperthyroidism. The chain's CDR3 is CASSPERLNQETQYF. CDR3 coding DNA: TGTGCCAGTAGTCCCGAAAGACTCAACCAAGAGACCCAGTACTTC.